Listed below are T cell receptor beta chains from one sample, sequenced in a study of cytomegalovirus exposure and HLA in healthy donors. Only in-frame clones appear in the TCRdb table, and some are missing; sequencing was by immunoSEQ multiplex PCR. Among approximately 64,000 clones, approximately 90% were seen once, and the ten largest hold approximately 1.5%. Source material: PBMCs. The receptors were sampled from a woman aged 18 to 35 in good health and CMV-seronegative. Both conserved end residues are part of each CDR3. A D gene is named only where the DNA matches it firmly. A clone size is listed for some rows: how often the clone was seen (once, few, many), or a class if it is expanded.

cdr3_nt: TGTGCCAGCAGCATGAGTAACAGGGGTGGCTATGGCTACACCTTC
cdr3_aa: CASSMSNRGGYGYTF
v_call: TRBV11-2
j_call: TRBJ1-2
clone_size: .
d_call: TRBD1

cdr3_nt: TGTGCCAGCAGCTTTCAGGGGGCCTACAATGAGCAGTTCTTC
cdr3_aa: CASSFQGAYNEQFF
v_call: TRBV7-3
j_call: TRBJ2-1
clone_size: .
d_call: TRBD1

cdr3_nt: TGTGCCAGCAGCTTAGGCCTCATGGGGGGTGGAAATCAGCCCCAGCATTTT
cdr3_aa: CASSLGLMGGGNQPQHF
v_call: TRBV7-9
j_call: TRBJ1-5
clone_size: once
d_call: .

cdr3_nt: TGTGCCAGCAGCTTCGACAGTAACTATGGCTACACCTTC
cdr3_aa: CASSFDSNYGYTF
v_call: TRBV7-9
j_call: TRBJ1-2
clone_size: few
d_call: .

cdr3_nt: TGCGCCAGCAGCTTGGCCGGTGAGAGCTCCTACAATGAGCAGTTCTTC
cdr3_aa: CASSLAGESSYNEQFF
v_call: TRBV5-1
j_call: TRBJ2-1
clone_size: .
d_call: .

cdr3_nt: TGCGCCAGCAGCTGGTCCGACAGGGACACTGAAGCTTTCTTT
cdr3_aa: CASSWSDRDTEAFF
v_call: TRBV5-1
j_call: TRBJ1-1
clone_size: .
d_call: TRBD1

cdr3_nt: TGTGCCAGCAGTTTCGGGACAGGGGGTTATGTTAGCAATCAGCCCCAGCATTTT
cdr3_aa: CASSFGTGGYVSNQPQHF
v_call: TRBV28
j_call: TRBJ1-5
clone_size: .
d_call: TRBD1

cdr3_nt: TGTGCTAGTGGGGGACAGGTGACTAATGAAAAACTGTTTTTT
cdr3_aa: CASGGQVTNEKLFF
v_call: TRBV12-5
j_call: TRBJ1-4
clone_size: .
d_call: TRBD1

cdr3_nt: TGTGCTAGTGGTTTGATGGGAGTGGGAGGGTACGAGCAGTACTTC
cdr3_aa: CASGLMGVGGYEQYF
v_call: TRBV12-5
j_call: TRBJ2-7
clone_size: .
d_call: TRBD2

cdr3_nt: TGCAGCGTTGATCGGGGGGCGGCCACTGAAGCTTTCTTT
cdr3_aa: CSVDRGAATEAFF
v_call: TRBV29-1
j_call: TRBJ1-1
clone_size: .
d_call: .

cdr3_nt: TGTGCCAGCAGCCAAGGTCAGGCCAGGACTAATGAAAAACTGTTTTTT
cdr3_aa: CASSQGQARTNEKLFF
v_call: TRBV4-2
j_call: TRBJ1-4
clone_size: .
d_call: .

cdr3_nt: TGTGCCAGTAGTCCGGGACACTCTCTTCTGGCCGGGGAGCTGTTTTTT
cdr3_aa: CASSPGHSLLAGELFF
v_call: TRBV19
j_call: TRBJ2-2
clone_size: .
d_call: .

cdr3_nt: TGTGCCAGCAGTGAGAAGCCTAGCAATGAGCAGTTCTTC
cdr3_aa: CASSEKPSNEQFF
v_call: TRBV6-4
j_call: TRBJ2-1
clone_size: once
d_call: .

cdr3_nt: TGCAGCGTTGTGGCAGGGGGCACCGGGGAGCTGTTTTTT
cdr3_aa: CSVVAGGTGELFF
v_call: TRBV29-1
j_call: TRBJ2-2
clone_size: .
d_call: TRBD1

cdr3_nt: TGCGCCAGCAGCTACCCCGGGACAGGGGGCTCTAGCGGGACCAGCTCCTACAATGAGCAGTTCTTC
cdr3_aa: CASSYPGTGGSSGTSSYNEQFF
v_call: TRBV5-1
j_call: TRBJ2-1
clone_size: .
d_call: TRBD1

cdr3_nt: TGTGCCAGCAGTCTTCATCGGGGGACGGAGAACACTGAAGCTTTCTTT
cdr3_aa: CASSLHRGTENTEAFF
v_call: TRBV14
j_call: TRBJ1-1
clone_size: .
d_call: .

cdr3_nt: TGTGCCTGGACAAGAGGGGGCATTGAAGCTTTCTTT
cdr3_aa: CAWTRGGIEAFF
v_call: TRBV30
j_call: TRBJ1-1
clone_size: .
d_call: TRBD1

cdr3_nt: TGTGCCAGCAGGGGGACAGGGCGAGAGACCCAGTACTTC
cdr3_aa: CASRGTGRETQYF
v_call: TRBV7-2
j_call: TRBJ2-5
clone_size: .
d_call: TRBD1

cdr3_nt: TGTGCCAGCAGTTACACCTTGGACAGGGATAATCAGCCCCAGCATTTT
cdr3_aa: CASSYTLDRDNQPQHF
v_call: TRBV6-5
j_call: TRBJ1-5
clone_size: once
d_call: TRBD1

cdr3_nt: TGTGCCAGCAGCTCCAAAGCGGGGGGGCATGAGACCCAGTACTTC
cdr3_aa: CASSSKAGGHETQYF
v_call: TRBV11-2
j_call: TRBJ2-5
clone_size: .
d_call: TRBD2

cdr3_nt: TGTGCCAGTAGTCCCGACAATGAGCAGTTCTTC
cdr3_aa: CASSPDNEQFF
v_call: TRBV19
j_call: TRBJ2-1
clone_size: .
d_call: .

cdr3_nt: TGTGCCAGTAGTAAGGCTAGCGGGAGGGGTAGCACAGATACGCAGTATTTT
cdr3_aa: CASSKASGRGSTDTQYF
v_call: TRBV19
j_call: TRBJ2-3
clone_size: .
d_call: TRBD2

cdr3_nt: TGTGCCAGCAGCGGGACAGGGGTATATGGCTACACCTTC
cdr3_aa: CASSGTGVYGYTF
v_call: TRBV7-2
j_call: TRBJ1-2
clone_size: .
d_call: TRBD1

cdr3_nt: TGTGCCACCAGCAGAGACGGGACAGGGGGCTTTTTAAACACCATATATTTT
cdr3_aa: CATSRDGTGGFLNTIYF
v_call: TRBV15
j_call: TRBJ1-3
clone_size: .
d_call: TRBD1

cdr3_nt: TGTGCCACCAGCGGATACAGGGGGCCAAGCCCCAATCATGGCTACACCTTC
cdr3_aa: CATSGYRGPSPNHGYTF
v_call: TRBV15
j_call: TRBJ1-2
clone_size: .
d_call: TRBD1

cdr3_nt: TGTGCCTGGAGGCCATGGGGCAGGATAGGGTACAATGAGCAGTTCTTC
cdr3_aa: CAWRPWGRIGYNEQFF
v_call: TRBV30
j_call: TRBJ2-1
clone_size: .
d_call: .

cdr3_nt: TGTGCCACCAGCAGACTAGCGGGGGAGAGCACAGATACGCAGTATTTT
cdr3_aa: CATSRLAGESTDTQYF
v_call: TRBV15
j_call: TRBJ2-3
clone_size: .
d_call: TRBD2

cdr3_nt: TGTGCCAGCAGCTTAAGGGCAGGGGCGGTCGGGGAGCTGTTTTTT
cdr3_aa: CASSLRAGAVGELFF
v_call: TRBV7-2
j_call: TRBJ2-2
clone_size: .
d_call: .

cdr3_nt: TGTGCCAGCGTGAATAGCGGGGGCTCAGGGGGGGAGCTGTTTTTT
cdr3_aa: CASVNSGGSGGELFF
v_call: TRBV6-6
j_call: TRBJ2-2
clone_size: .
d_call: TRBD2

cdr3_nt: TGTGCCAGCAGCCGCCGGGACAGGGGATCGAACACTGAAGCTTTCTTT
cdr3_aa: CASSRRDRGSNTEAFF
v_call: TRBV7-8
j_call: TRBJ1-1
clone_size: few
d_call: TRBD1

cdr3_nt: TGTGCCAGCAGCCCCCTTGCGGGGGGGCCTGCAGATACGCAGTATTTT
cdr3_aa: CASSPLAGGPADTQYF
v_call: TRBV7-2
j_call: TRBJ2-3
clone_size: .
d_call: TRBD2

cdr3_nt: TGTGCCAGCAGCGAAACAGGGGCTAGCACAGATACGCAGTATTTT
cdr3_aa: CASSETGASTDTQYF
v_call: TRBV7-6
j_call: TRBJ2-3
clone_size: .
d_call: TRBD1

cdr3_nt: TGCGCCAGCAGCAAAACCAGGGGCACTGAAGCTTTCTTT
cdr3_aa: CASSKTRGTEAFF
v_call: TRBV4-1
j_call: TRBJ1-1
clone_size: .
d_call: .

cdr3_nt: TGTGCCAGCAGCTTAGGAGGTTTGTCGGCTAGTTATGGCTACACCTTC
cdr3_aa: CASSLGGLSASYGYTF
v_call: TRBV7-9
j_call: TRBJ1-2
clone_size: .
d_call: .

cdr3_nt: TGCGCCAGCAGCTTGATCGCCAGAAGCTCCTACGAGCAGTACTTC
cdr3_aa: CASSLIARSSYEQYF
v_call: TRBV5-1
j_call: TRBJ2-7
clone_size: .
d_call: .

cdr3_nt: TGCAGCGTTGCAAGGACAGAACCCTACGAGCAGTACTTC
cdr3_aa: CSVARTEPYEQYF
v_call: TRBV29-1
j_call: TRBJ2-7
clone_size: .
d_call: .

cdr3_nt: TGCGCCAGCAGCTTGGAAACAGGGGCCGGGTCTGAAGCTTTCTTT
cdr3_aa: CASSLETGAGSEAFF
v_call: TRBV5-1
j_call: TRBJ1-1
clone_size: .
d_call: TRBD1

cdr3_nt: TGCGCCAGCAGTGAGCGACAGGGGTTGGACACCGGGGAGCTGTTTTTT
cdr3_aa: CASSERQGLDTGELFF
v_call: TRBV10-2
j_call: TRBJ2-2
clone_size: .
d_call: TRBD1

cdr3_nt: TGCGCCAGCAGCCAAGCCGCGGACAGAACCTACGAGCAGTACTTC
cdr3_aa: CASSQAADRTYEQYF
v_call: TRBV4-3
j_call: TRBJ2-7
clone_size: .
d_call: .

cdr3_nt: TGTGCCAGTAGTATACCAGGGGGCCAGCCCGGCTACACCTTC
cdr3_aa: CASSIPGGQPGYTF
v_call: TRBV19
j_call: TRBJ1-2
clone_size: few
d_call: TRBD1

cdr3_nt: TGTGCCAGCAGCGTTGACAGGGTCGGAAACACCATATATTTT
cdr3_aa: CASSVDRVGNTIYF
v_call: TRBV5-6
j_call: TRBJ1-3
clone_size: .
d_call: TRBD1

cdr3_nt: TGCAGTGCAAGCGGGCCAAGCGACTACTTC
cdr3_aa: CSASGPSDYF
v_call: TRBV20-1
j_call: TRBJ2-5
clone_size: .
d_call: .

cdr3_nt: TGCGCCAGCAGCCAAGACGGGACTTCGGGGGAAAAACTGTTTTTT
cdr3_aa: CASSQDGTSGEKLFF
v_call: TRBV4-3
j_call: TRBJ1-4
clone_size: .
d_call: .

cdr3_nt: TGTGCCAGCAGTTACTCGTTTGTGCTAGCGGAGGATGAGCAGTTCTTC
cdr3_aa: CASSYSFVLAEDEQFF
v_call: TRBV6-6
j_call: TRBJ2-1
clone_size: .
d_call: TRBD2

cdr3_nt: TGTGCCAGCAGCCCAGGCCGGGGGAGGGATACGCAGTATTTT
cdr3_aa: CASSPGRGRDTQYF
v_call: TRBV9
j_call: TRBJ2-3
clone_size: .
d_call: .

cdr3_nt: TGCGCCAGCAGCTCTCGGGACTCGGCAGGGACAGATACGCAGTATTTT
cdr3_aa: CASSSRDSAGTDTQYF
v_call: TRBV5-1
j_call: TRBJ2-3
clone_size: .
d_call: .

cdr3_nt: TGTGCCAGCAGTCTAGCTGACGCCTACAATGAGCAGTTCTTC
cdr3_aa: CASSLADAYNEQFF
v_call: TRBV28
j_call: TRBJ2-1
clone_size: .
d_call: .

cdr3_nt: TGTGCCAGCAGTGAAGCGTCAGGGGCCTTTTCTGGAAACACCATATATTTT
cdr3_aa: CASSEASGAFSGNTIYF
v_call: TRBV6-1
j_call: TRBJ1-3
clone_size: .
d_call: .

cdr3_nt: TGTGCCATCAAAGGGACAGGGTACAATGAGCAGTTCTTC
cdr3_aa: CAIKGTGYNEQFF
v_call: TRBV10-3
j_call: TRBJ2-1
clone_size: .
d_call: TRBD1

cdr3_nt: TGTGCCAGTGATAGGGACAGGGGAGGCGACGAGCAGTACTTC
cdr3_aa: CASDRDRGGDEQYF
v_call: TRBV2
j_call: TRBJ2-7
clone_size: .
d_call: TRBD1

cdr3_nt: TGTGCCAGCAGCTTCCGCGGGACTCAAGAGACCCAGTACTTC
cdr3_aa: CASSFRGTQETQYF
v_call: TRBV7-2
j_call: TRBJ2-5
clone_size: .
d_call: .

cdr3_nt: TGTGCCTGGAGTGCGACAGGGGGCGCTTCTCCATACGAGCAGTACTTC
cdr3_aa: CAWSATGGASPYEQYF
v_call: TRBV30
j_call: TRBJ2-7
clone_size: few
d_call: TRBD1

cdr3_nt: TGTGCCAGCAGCCGAGGGGGTGCTGGCACTGAAGCTTTCTTT
cdr3_aa: CASSRGGAGTEAFF
v_call: TRBV4-2
j_call: TRBJ1-1
clone_size: .
d_call: .

cdr3_nt: TGTGCCAGCAGTTTCCTTACAGCCCGGGACAGGGGTCTGGGCGGGCAGTACTTC
cdr3_aa: CASSFLTARDRGLGGQYF
v_call: TRBV27
j_call: TRBJ2-7
clone_size: .
d_call: TRBD1

cdr3_nt: TGTGCCAGCAGCGGTCAGGGTTCTTATGGCTACACCTTC
cdr3_aa: CASSGQGSYGYTF
v_call: TRBV25-1
j_call: TRBJ1-2
clone_size: .
d_call: .

cdr3_nt: TGTGCCAGCAGCACAACAAAACAGGGTTCTGGCTACACCTTC
cdr3_aa: CASSTTKQGSGYTF
v_call: TRBV7-6
j_call: TRBJ1-2
clone_size: .
d_call: .

cdr3_nt: TGCGCCAGCAGCCAAGCCCCAGGCTCGTACGGCTACACCTTC
cdr3_aa: CASSQAPGSYGYTF
v_call: TRBV4-1
j_call: TRBJ1-2
clone_size: .
d_call: .

cdr3_nt: TGTGCCATCAGTGGAAGCAGACAGGGAGGTGAAAAACTGTTTTTT
cdr3_aa: CAISGSRQGGEKLFF
v_call: TRBV10-3
j_call: TRBJ1-4
clone_size: .
d_call: TRBD1

cdr3_nt: TGTGCCAGCAGTTTCCCCTCTCGTAGGGGGCAGTATTTT
cdr3_aa: CASSFPSRRGQYF
v_call: TRBV28
j_call: TRBJ2-3
clone_size: .
d_call: .

cdr3_nt: TGTGCCAGCAGTTACTCGAGCGGCTCTGGAAACACCATATATTTT
cdr3_aa: CASSYSSGSGNTIYF
v_call: TRBV6-5
j_call: TRBJ1-3
clone_size: .
d_call: .